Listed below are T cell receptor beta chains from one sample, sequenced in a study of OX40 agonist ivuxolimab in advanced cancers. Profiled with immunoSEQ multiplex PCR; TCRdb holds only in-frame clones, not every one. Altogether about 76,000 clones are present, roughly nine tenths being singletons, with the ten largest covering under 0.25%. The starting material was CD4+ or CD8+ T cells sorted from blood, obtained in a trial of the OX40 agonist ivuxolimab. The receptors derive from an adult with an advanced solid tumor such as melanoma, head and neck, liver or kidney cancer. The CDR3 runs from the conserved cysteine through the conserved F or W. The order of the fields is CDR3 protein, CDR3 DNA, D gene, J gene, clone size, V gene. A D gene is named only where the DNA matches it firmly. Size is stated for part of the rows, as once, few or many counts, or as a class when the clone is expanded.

CASSHGGGQETQYF TGTGCCAGCAGCCATGGGGGGGGGCAAGAGACCCAGTACTTC TRBD2 TRBJ2-5 - TRBV11-2
CASSPPNRGEFNEKLFF TGTGCCAGCTCACCACCGAACAGGGGAGAGTTTAATGAAAAACTGTTTTTT TRBD1 TRBJ1-4 - TRBV18
CASGGRNWDEQYF TGTGCTAGCGGGGGGCGAAACTGGGACGAGCAGTACTTC TRBD2 TRBJ2-7 once TRBV5-6
CASSQGGSTNYGYTF TGTGCCAGCAGCCAAGGGGGCAGTACTAACTATGGCTACACCTTC - TRBJ1-2 - TRBV4-2
CASSLGQGTQYF TGTGCCAGCAGCCTCGGCCAAGGCACGCAGTATTTT - TRBJ2-3 - TRBV7-6
CASSLVISYNEQFF TGTGCCAGCAGCTTAGTTATCTCCTACAATGAGCAGTTCTTC - TRBJ2-1 - TRBV11-2
CASSLQGLAAPVQFF TGTGCCAGCAGCTTACAGGGACTAGCTGCCCCGGTGCAGTTCTTC TRBD2 TRBJ2-1 - TRBV7-2
CASSLASLPNEQFF TGTGCCAGCAGCTTGGCTTCATTACCGAATGAGCAGTTCTTC - TRBJ2-1 - TRBV5-4
CASSLFGTGGGGEKLFF TGTGCCAGCAGTTTATTCGGGACAGGGGGCGGAGGTGAAAAACTGTTTTTT TRBD1 TRBJ1-4 - TRBV27
CSATRDRPTGELFF TGCAGCGCTACACGGGACAGACCCACCGGGGAGCTGTTTTTT TRBD1 TRBJ2-2 - TRBV29-1
CASSVGGSGYTF TGTGCCAGCAGCGTAGGGGGAAGTGGCTACACCTTC - TRBJ1-2 - TRBV9
CASSLGVAGNYEQYF TGTGCCAGCAGCCTCGGGGTAGCGGGAAACTACGAGCAGTACTTC TRBD2 TRBJ2-7 - TRBV5-4
CASSTGGTDTQYF TGCGCCAGCAGTACGGGGGGTACAGATACGCAGTATTTT TRBD2 TRBJ2-3 - TRBV5-1
CASSFSGTLSYNEQFF TGTGCCAGCAGTTTCTCCGGGACTCTCTCCTACAATGAGCAGTTCTTC - TRBJ2-1 once TRBV6-6
CASSLFAGVVQEGYTF TGTGCCAGCAGCTTGTTTGCGGGGGTAGTCCAAGAGGGCTACACCTTC - TRBJ1-2 - TRBV5-6
CASSGGGQGYNSPLHF TGCGCCAGCAGCGGGGGCGGACAGGGCTATAATTCACCCCTCCACTTT TRBD1 TRBJ1-6 - TRBV5-1
CASSQTTRTAAELYGYTF TGTGCCAGCAGCCAAACAACAAGGACAGCCGCCGAACTATATGGCTACACCTTC - TRBJ1-2 - TRBV11-2
CAAQRGGNQETQYF TGTGCCGCCCAGAGGGGGGGTAACCAAGAGACCCAGTACTTC - TRBJ2-5 few TRBV25-1
CASSETIGGTEKLFF TGTGCCAGCAGTGAAACAATTGGGGGGACTGAAAAACTGTTTTTT - TRBJ1-4 - TRBV7-2
CASSESGGFDQPQHF TGCGCCAGCAGTGAGTCAGGAGGGTTCGATCAGCCCCAGCATTTT - TRBJ1-5 - TRBV10-2
CASSLGQGVQETQYF TGTGCCAGCAGCTTAGGCCAGGGGGTGCAAGAGACCCAGTACTTC TRBD1 TRBJ2-5 - TRBV7-2
CASSPKAGRSYNEQFF TGTGCCAGCAGCCCTAAAGCGGGCCGCTCCTACAATGAGCAGTTCTTC - TRBJ2-1 - TRBV27
CASSHVDLGLSGANVLTF TGCGCCAGCAGCCATGTGGATCTGGGGCTATCTGGGGCCAACGTCCTGACTTTC - TRBJ2-6 few TRBV4-1
CASSRNPGGDYNEQFF TGCGCCAGCAGTCGGAACCCAGGGGGAGACTACAATGAGCAGTTCTTC TRBD1 TRBJ2-1 - TRBV5-1
CASSQEQLADYNEQFF TGTGCCAGCAGCCAAGAACAACTAGCGGACTACAATGAGCAGTTCTTC TRBD2 TRBJ2-1 - TRBV4-2
CASSQYNEQFF TGTGCCAGCAGTCAATACAATGAGCAGTTCTTC - TRBJ2-1 once TRBV5-4